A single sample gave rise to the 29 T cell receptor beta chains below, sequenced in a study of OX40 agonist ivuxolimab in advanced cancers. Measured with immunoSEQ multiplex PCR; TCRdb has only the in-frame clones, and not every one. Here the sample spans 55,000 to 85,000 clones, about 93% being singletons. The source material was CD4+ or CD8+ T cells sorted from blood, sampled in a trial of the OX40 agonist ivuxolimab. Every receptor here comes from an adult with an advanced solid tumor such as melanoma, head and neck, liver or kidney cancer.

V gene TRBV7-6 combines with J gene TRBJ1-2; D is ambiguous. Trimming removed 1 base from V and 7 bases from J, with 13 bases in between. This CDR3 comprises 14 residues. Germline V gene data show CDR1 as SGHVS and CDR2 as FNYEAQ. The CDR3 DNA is TGTGCCAGCAGCTTAGGAGGGTTCGTGCGTGGCTACACCTTC. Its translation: CASSLGGFVRGYTF.

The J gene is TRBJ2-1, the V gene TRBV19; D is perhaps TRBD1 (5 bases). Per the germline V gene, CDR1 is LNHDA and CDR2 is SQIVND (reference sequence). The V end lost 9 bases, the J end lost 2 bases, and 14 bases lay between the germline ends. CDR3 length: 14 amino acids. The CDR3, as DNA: TGTGCCAGCTCCTCCTTGGGGCCCTACAATGAGCAGTTCTTC. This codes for CASSSLGPYNEQFF.

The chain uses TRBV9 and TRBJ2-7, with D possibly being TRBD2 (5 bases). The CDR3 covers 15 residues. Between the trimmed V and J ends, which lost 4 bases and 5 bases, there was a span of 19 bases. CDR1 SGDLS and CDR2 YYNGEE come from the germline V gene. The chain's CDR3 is CASSPSGSLFDEQYF. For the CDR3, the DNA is TGTGCCAGCAGCCCGAGCGGTTCACTCTTCGACGAGCAGTACTTC.

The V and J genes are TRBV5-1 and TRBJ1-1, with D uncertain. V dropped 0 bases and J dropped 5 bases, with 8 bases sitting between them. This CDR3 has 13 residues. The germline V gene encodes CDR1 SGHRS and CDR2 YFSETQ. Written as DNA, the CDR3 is TGCGCCAGCAGCTTGGTAAGCTGGACTGAAGCTTTCTTT. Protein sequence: CASSLVSWTEAFF.

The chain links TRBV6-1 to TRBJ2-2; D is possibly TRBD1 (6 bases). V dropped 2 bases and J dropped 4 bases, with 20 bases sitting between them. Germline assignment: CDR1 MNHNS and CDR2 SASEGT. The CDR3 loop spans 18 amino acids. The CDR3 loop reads CASSELFWTERFTGELFF. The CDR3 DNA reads TGTGCCAGCAGTGAACTCTTTTGGACAGAACGGTTCACCGGGGAGCTGTTTTTT.

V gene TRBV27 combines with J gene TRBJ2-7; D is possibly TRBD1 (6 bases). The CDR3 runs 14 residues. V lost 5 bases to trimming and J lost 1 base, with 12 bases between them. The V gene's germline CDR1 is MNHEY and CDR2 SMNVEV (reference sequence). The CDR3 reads CASSLGTRSYEQYF. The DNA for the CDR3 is TGTGCCAGCAGTCTTGGGACACGATCCTACGAGCAGTACTTC.

CDR3 sequence reads: CASSYATSMVNEQFF. CDR3 coding DNA: TGCGCCAGCAGCTATGCAACTAGCATGGTCAATGAGCAGTTCTTC. The rearrangement links TRBV5-1 to TRBJ2-1, with D perhaps matching TRBD2 (6 bases). The CDR3 totals 15 residues. Trimming shortened V by 3 bases and J by 6 bases, and 16 bases separated the two germline ends. Germline V gene sequence: CDR1 SGHRS, CDR2 YFSETQ.

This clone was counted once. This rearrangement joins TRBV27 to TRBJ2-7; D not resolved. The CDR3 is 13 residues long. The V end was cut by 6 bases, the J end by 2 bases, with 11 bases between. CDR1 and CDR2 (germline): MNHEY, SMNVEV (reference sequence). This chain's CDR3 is CASSPTVTYEQYF. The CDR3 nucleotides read TGTGCCAGCAGCCCTACGGTAACCTACGAGCAGTACTTC.

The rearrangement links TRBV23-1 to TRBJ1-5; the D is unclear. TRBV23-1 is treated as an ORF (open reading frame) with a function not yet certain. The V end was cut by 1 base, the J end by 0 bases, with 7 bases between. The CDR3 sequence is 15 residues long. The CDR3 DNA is TGCGCCAGCAGTCAATGTGGCAGTAGCAATCAGCCCCAGCATTTT. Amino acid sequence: CASSQCGSSNQPQHF.

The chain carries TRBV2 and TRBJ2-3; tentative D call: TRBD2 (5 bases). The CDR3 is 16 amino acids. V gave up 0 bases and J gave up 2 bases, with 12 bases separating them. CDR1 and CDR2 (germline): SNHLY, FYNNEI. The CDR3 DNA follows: TGTGCCAGCAGTGAAGCAAGAGCGGTGCTCACAGATACGCAGTATTTT. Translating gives CASSEARAVLTDTQYF.

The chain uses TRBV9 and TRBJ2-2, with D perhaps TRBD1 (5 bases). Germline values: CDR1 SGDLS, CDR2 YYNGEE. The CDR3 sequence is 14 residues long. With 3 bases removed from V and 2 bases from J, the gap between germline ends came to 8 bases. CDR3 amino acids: CASSEGLNTGELFF. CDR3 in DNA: TGTGCCAGCAGCGAGGGGCTTAACACCGGGGAGCTGTTTTTT. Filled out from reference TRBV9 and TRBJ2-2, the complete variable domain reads DSGVTQTPKHLITATGQRVTLRCSPRSGDLSVYWYQQSLDQGLQFLIQYYNGEERAKGNILERFSAQQFPDLHSELNLSSLELGDSALYFCASSEGLNTGELFFGEGSRLTVL.

The DNA for the CDR3 is TGTGCCAGCAGCTCCCCAGGGAAGGCCAAAAACATTCAGTACTTC. Translation: CASSSPGKAKNIQYF. The genes are TRBV5-4 and TRBJ2-4, with a possible D match to TRBD1 (5 bases). The CDR3 contains 15 residues. Germline V gene data show CDR1 as SGHNT and CDR2 as YYREEE (reference sequence). V was shortened by 3 bases and J by 1 base, with 11 bases between the two germline ends.

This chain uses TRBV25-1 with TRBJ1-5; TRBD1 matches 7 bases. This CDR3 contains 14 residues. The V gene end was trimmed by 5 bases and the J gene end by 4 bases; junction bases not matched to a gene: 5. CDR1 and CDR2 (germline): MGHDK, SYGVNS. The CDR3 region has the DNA TGTGCCAGCAGTCGGACAGGAGAGAATCAGCCCCAGCATTTT. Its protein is CASSRTGENQPQHF.

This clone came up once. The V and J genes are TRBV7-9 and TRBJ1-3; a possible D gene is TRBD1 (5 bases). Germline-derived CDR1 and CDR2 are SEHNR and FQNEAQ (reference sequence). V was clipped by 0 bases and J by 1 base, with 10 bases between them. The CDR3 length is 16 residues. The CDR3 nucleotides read TGTGCCAGCAGCTTAGCAGAGACAGCGTCTGGAAACACCATATATTTT. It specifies CASSLAETASGNTIYF.

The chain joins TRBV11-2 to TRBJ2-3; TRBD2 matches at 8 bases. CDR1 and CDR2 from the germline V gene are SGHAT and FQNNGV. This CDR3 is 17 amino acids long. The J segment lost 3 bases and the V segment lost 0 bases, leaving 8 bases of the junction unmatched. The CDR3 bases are TGTGCCAGCAGCTTAGACGGAACGGGGGGGCCAACAGATACGCAGTATTTT. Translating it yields CASSLDGTGGPTDTQYF. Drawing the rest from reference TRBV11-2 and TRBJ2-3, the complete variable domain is EAGVAQSPRYKIIEKRQSVAFWCNPISGHATLYWYQQILGQGPKLLIQFQNNGVVDDSQLPKDRFSAERLKGVDSTLKIQPAKLEDSAVYLCASSLDGTGGPTDTQYFGPGTRLTVL.

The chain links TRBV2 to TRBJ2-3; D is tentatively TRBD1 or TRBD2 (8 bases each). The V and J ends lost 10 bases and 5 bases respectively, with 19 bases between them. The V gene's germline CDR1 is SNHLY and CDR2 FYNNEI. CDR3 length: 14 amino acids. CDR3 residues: CATQGAGGRDTQYF. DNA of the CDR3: TGTGCCACCCAGGGGGCGGGGGGACGAGATACGCAGTATTTT.

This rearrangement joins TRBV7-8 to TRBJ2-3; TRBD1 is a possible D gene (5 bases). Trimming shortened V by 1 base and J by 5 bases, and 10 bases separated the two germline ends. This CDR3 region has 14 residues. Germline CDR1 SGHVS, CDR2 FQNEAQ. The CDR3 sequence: CASSLVTGGDTQYF. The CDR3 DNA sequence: TGTGCCAGCAGCTTAGTAACAGGCGGAGATACGCAGTATTTT.

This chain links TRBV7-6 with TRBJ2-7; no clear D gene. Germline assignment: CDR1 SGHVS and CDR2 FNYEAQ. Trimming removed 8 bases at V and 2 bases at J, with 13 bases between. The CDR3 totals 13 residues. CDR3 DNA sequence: TGTGCCAGCTGCTGCGACGGAGCCTACGAGCAGTACTTC. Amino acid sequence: CASCCDGAYEQYF. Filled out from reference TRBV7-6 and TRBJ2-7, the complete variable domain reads GAGVSQSPRYKVTKRGQDVALRCDPISGHVSLYWYRQALGQGPEFLTYFNYEAQQDKSGLPNDRFSAERPEGSISTLTIQRTEQRDSAMYRCASCCDGAYEQYFGPGTRLTVT.

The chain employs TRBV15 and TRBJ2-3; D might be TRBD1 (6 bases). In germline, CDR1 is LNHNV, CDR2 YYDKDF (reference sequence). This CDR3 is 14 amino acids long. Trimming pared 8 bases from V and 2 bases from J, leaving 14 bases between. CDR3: CATGDTRLTDTQYF. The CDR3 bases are TGTGCCACCGGGGACACCCGCCTCACAGATACGCAGTATTTT. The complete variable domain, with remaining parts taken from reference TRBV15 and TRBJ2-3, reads DAMVIQNPRYQVTQFGKPVTLSCSQTLNHNVMYWYQQKSSQAPKLLFHYYDKDFNNEADTPDNFQSRRPNTSFCFLDIRSPGLGDTAMYLCATGDTRLTDTQYFGPGTRLTVL.

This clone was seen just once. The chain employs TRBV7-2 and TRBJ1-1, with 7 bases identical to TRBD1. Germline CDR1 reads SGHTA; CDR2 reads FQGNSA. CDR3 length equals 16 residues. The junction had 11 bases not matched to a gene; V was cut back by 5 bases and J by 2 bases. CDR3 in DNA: TGTGCCAGCAGCCCAGACAGGGAAGGGTTAAACACTGAAGCTTTCTTT. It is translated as CASSPDREGLNTEAFF.

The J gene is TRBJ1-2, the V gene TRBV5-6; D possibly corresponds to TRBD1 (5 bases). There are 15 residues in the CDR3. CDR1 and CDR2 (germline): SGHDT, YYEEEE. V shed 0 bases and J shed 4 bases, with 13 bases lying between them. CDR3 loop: CASSLEVRASYGYTF. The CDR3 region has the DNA TGTGCCAGCAGCTTGGAGGTCAGGGCTTCCTATGGCTACACCTTC. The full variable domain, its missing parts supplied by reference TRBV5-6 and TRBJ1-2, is DAGVTQSPTHLIKTRGQQVTLRCSPKSGHDTVSWYQQALGQGPQFIFQYYEEEERQRGNFPDRFSGHQFPNYSSELNVNALLLGDSALYLCASSLEVRASYGYTFGSGTRLTVV.

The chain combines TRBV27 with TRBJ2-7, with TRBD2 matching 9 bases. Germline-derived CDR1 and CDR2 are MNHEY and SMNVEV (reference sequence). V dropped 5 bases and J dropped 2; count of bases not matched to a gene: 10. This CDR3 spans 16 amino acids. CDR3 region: CASSLLQASGTYEQYF. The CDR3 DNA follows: TGTGCCAGCAGTCTTCTTCAGGCTAGCGGGACCTACGAGCAGTACTTC.

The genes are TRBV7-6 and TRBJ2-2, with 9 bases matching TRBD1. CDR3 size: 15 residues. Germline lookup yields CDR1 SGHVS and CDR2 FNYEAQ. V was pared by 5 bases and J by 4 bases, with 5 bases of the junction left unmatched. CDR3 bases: TGTGCCAGCAGCCAACCGGGACAGGGCACCGGGGAGCTGTTTTTT. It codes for CASSQPGQGTGELFF. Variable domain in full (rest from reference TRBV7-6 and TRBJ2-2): GAGVSQSPRYKVTKRGQDVALRCDPISGHVSLYWYRQALGQGPEFLTYFNYEAQQDKSGLPNDRFSAERPEGSISTLTIQRTEQRDSAMYRCASSQPGQGTGELFFGEGSRLTVL.

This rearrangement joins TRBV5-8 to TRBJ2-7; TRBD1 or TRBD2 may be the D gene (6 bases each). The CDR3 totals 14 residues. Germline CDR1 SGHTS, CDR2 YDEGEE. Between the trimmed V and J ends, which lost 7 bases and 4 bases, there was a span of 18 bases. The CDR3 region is CASDPGRGLYEQYF. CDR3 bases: TGTGCCAGCGATCCGGGCCGGGGGCTGTACGAGCAGTACTTC.

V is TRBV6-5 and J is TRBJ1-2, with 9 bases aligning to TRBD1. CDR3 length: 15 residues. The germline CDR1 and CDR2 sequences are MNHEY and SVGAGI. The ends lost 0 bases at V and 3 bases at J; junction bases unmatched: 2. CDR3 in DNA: TGTGCCAGCAGTTACTCGGGGGACAGGGACTATGGCTACACCTTC. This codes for CASSYSGDRDYGYTF.

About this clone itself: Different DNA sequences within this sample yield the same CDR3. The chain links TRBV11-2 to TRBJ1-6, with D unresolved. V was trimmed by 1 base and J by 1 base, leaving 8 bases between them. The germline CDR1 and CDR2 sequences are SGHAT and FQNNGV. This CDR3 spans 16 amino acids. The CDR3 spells CASSLVGLSYNSPLHF. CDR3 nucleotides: TGTGCCAGCAGCTTAGTGGGTTTGTCCTATAATTCACCCCTCCACTTT.

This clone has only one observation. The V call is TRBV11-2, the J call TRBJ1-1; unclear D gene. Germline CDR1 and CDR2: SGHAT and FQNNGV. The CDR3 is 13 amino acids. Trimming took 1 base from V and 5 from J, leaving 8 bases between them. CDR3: CASSLGGVTEAFF. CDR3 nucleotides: TGTGCCAGCAGCTTAGGTGGGGTTACTGAAGCTTTCTTT. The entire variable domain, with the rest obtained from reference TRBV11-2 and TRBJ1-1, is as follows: EAGVAQSPRYKIIEKRQSVAFWCNPISGHATLYWYQQILGQGPKLLIQFQNNGVVDDSQLPKDRFSAERLKGVDSTLKIQPAKLEDSAVYLCASSLGGVTEAFFGQGTRLTVV.

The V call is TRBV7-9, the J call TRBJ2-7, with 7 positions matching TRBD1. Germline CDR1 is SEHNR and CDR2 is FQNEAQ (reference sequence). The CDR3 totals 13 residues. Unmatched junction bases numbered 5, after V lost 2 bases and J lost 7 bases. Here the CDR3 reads CASSLKGAHEQYF. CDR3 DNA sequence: TGTGCCAGCAGCTTAAAGGGGGCGCATGAGCAGTACTTC.

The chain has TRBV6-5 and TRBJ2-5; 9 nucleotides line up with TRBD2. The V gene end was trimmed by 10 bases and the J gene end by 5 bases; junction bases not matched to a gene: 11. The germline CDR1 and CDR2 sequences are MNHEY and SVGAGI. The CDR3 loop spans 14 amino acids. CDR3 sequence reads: CATLAGPGRETQYF. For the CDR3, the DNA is TGTGCCACCCTAGCGGGGCCCGGCAGGGAGACCCAGTACTTC.